These 22 T cell receptor beta chains were sequenced from one sample in a study of T cells in women clearing cervical HPV infection. Sequenced by immunoSEQ multiplex PCR; TCRdb stores in-frame clones only, minus some. In all, the sample yields tens of thousands of clones. The source material was blood buffy coat. The receptors were gathered from a woman aged 18 to 75 with a cervical HPV16 infection that either progressed to CIN3+ or cleared (not recorded which).

As regards this clone: At one end the junction does not follow the germline gene, possibly because of a read error. The CDR3 end lies 3 residues beyond the end of the read and is filled in from the germline J gene. Additional DNA sequences in this sample encode the identical CDR3. This chain links TRBV30 with TRBJ1-3; D gene uncertain. The CDR3 length is 13 residues. Germline V gene data show CDR1 as GTSNPN and CDR2 as SVGIG (reference sequence). CDR3 bases read: TGTGCCTGGAGTTTGTGGGCTGGAAACACA. Protein product: CAWSLWAGNT. The complete CDR3 protein is CAWSLWAGNTIYF.

A word on this clone: The read gets to within 3 residues of the CDR3 end, and the germline J gene fills in the rest. The chain recombines TRBV2 with TRBJ1-5; TRBD1 aligns across 9 bases. The CDR3 loop spans 15 amino acids. V was clipped by 4 bases and J by 3 bases; unmatched bases: 4. The germline V gene has CDR1 SNHLY and CDR2 FYNNEI. The part of the CDR3 DNA that was read is TGTGCCAGCAGTGTAGGACAGGGGTTCAATCAGCCC. This encodes CASSVGQGFNQP. The full CDR3 sequence reads CASSVGQGFNQPQHF.

As for this clone: The read ends 3 residues before the CDR3 terminus; that terminus is restored from the germline J gene. The chain uses TRBV29-1 and TRBJ2-1; 8 nucleotides align to TRBD2. The CDR3 contains 15 residues. Trimming at V came to 4 bases and at J to 1 base, leaving 6 bases not matched to a gene. Germline V gives CDR1 SQVTM, CDR2 ANQGSEA. Partial CDR3 DNA: TGCAGCGTTGTTCGGGCGGGAGGTTCCTACAATGAG. Protein sequence: CSVVRAGGSYNE. The full CDR3 reads CSVVRAGGSYNEQFF.

Regarding this clone: Coverage ceases 3 residues before the CDR3 finishes, and the germline J gene fills in the end. This chain connects TRBV30 to TRBJ2-2; TRBD1 matches 7 bases. This CDR3 region has 14 residues. The V and J ends lost 6 bases and 4 bases, in that order; junction bases with no gene match: 8. CDR1 and CDR2 from the germline V gene are GTSNPN and SVGIG (reference sequence). The sequenced CDR3 bases are TGTGCCTGTAACAGGGGTCAAGGCACCGGGGAG. It is translated as CACNRGQGTGE. The CDR3 reads in full as CACNRGQGTGELFF.

The covered CDR3 bases are TGTGCCAGCAGCGGGGGGATGAACACTGAA. It yields the protein CASSGGMNTE. The CDR3 as a whole reads CASSGGMNTEAFF. The chain recombines TRBV7-2 with TRBJ1-1; TRBD1 is a possible D gene (5 bases). The read finishes 3 residues shy of the CDR3 end, and the germline J gene is used to complete it. The CDR3 extends over 13 amino acids. Per germline, CDR1 SGHTA and CDR2 FQGNSA. V lost 5 bases, J lost 0 bases, and 7 bases lay in between.

As for this clone: The read ends 3 residues shy of where the CDR3 ends; the end is completed using the germline J gene. J is TRBJ2-1 and V is TRBV10-3; 10 bases agree with TRBD2. CDR1 and CDR2 from the germline V gene are ENHRY and SYGVKD. This CDR3 contains 15 residues. After removal of 7 bases from V and 5 bases from J, the junction contained 8 bases not matched to a gene. The CDR3 spells CAIKTAGGRNNEQFF. The CDR3 DNA, read in part, is TGTGCCATCAAGACAGCGGGAGGGCGGAACAATGAG.

As for this clone: Read sequence stops 3 residues before the CDR3 end, and the germline J gene provides the missing end. The rearrangement joins TRBV30 to TRBJ2-2, with D possibly TRBD2 on 6 matching bases. The CDR3 runs 13 residues. The V end was cut by 4 bases, the J end by 6 bases, with 12 bases between. Germline V gives CDR1 GTSNPN, CDR2 SVGIG (reference sequence). CDR3 DNA, as far as it was read: TGTGCCTGGACGTTCCAGCGGGCCGGGGAG. Translating it yields CAWTFQRAGE. The full CDR3 reads CAWTFQRAGELFF.

The CDR3 DNA, read in part, is TGCAGCGTTGTCCGACTAGCGGAGTACGAG. The encoded protein is CSVVRLAEYE. From start to end, the CDR3 is CSVVRLAEYEQYF. The gene calls are TRBV29-1 and TRBJ2-7; TRBD2 agrees at 9 bases. The missing CDR3 end, 3 residues past where the read stops, is filled in from the germline J gene. CDR3 length: 13 amino acids. V shed 4 bases and J 4 bases; nucleotides not matched to a gene: 5. Per germline, CDR1 SQVTM and CDR2 ANQGSEA.

About this clone itself: The CDR3 is cut off 3 residues early in the read; its end comes from the germline J gene. V and J are TRBV27 and TRBJ2-2; D is unresolved. Germline assignment: CDR1 MNHEY and CDR2 SMNVEV (reference sequence). Trimming removed 3 bases at V and 2 bases at J, with 7 bases between. This CDR3 spans 14 amino acids. CDR3 residues: CASSLGLNTGELFF. The CDR3 DNA, read in part, is TGTGCCAGCAGTTTGGGCCTCAACACCGGGGAG.

As regards this clone: One end of the junction varies from germline; a read error may be responsible. The CDR3 extends 3 residues past the end of the read, so its final part is completed from the germline J gene. The V gene is TRBV4-1, the J gene TRBJ1-5; 9 nucleotides agree with TRBD1. The CDR3 sequence is 16 residues long. Germline V gene data show CDR1 as MGHRA and CDR2 as YSYEKL. The sequenced CDR3 bases are TGCACCAGCAGCCAAGCGGACAGGGGAGGGAGCCAGCCC. This translates into CTSSQADRGGSQP. The full CDR3 protein is CTSSQADRGGSQPQHF.

Comments on this clone: The CDR3 goes on 3 residues after the read ends, and that part is filled in from the germline J gene. The V call is TRBV4-2, the J call TRBJ2-5, with 11 bases matching TRBD2. The germline gives CDR1 LGHNA, CDR2 YNFKEQ. J lost 1 base, V lost 6 bases, and 10 bases had no gene match. The CDR3 extends over 17 amino acids. The DNA read from the CDR3 is TGTGCCAGCAGTCAAAAAAAACTAGCGGGAGCCCAAGAGACC. Amino acid sequence: CASSQKKLAGAQET. From start to end, the CDR3 is CASSQKKLAGAQETQYF.

Regarding this clone: The CDR3 extends 3 residues past the end of the read, so its final part is completed from the germline J gene. The gene calls are TRBV13 and TRBJ1-4; weak D call: TRBD1 (5 bases). CDR3 length: 12 amino acids. V lost 3 bases to trimming and J lost 7 bases, with 6 bases between them. In germline, CDR1 is PRHDT, CDR2 FYEKMQ (reference sequence). CDR3 region: CASSFGAEKLFF. The covered CDR3 bases are TGTGCCAGCAGCTTTGGGGCTGAAAAA.

To note about this clone: The read terminates 3 residues ahead of where the CDR3 ends, so the germline J gene completes it. V usage is TRBV4-1 and J usage is TRBJ1-5; possibly TRBD1 for D (5 bases). CDR1 MGHRA and CDR2 YSYEKL come from the germline V gene. The V and J ends lost 3 bases and 4 bases respectively, with 19 bases between them. The CDR3 is 17 residues long. Here the CDR3 reads CASSHPSGRGGNQPQHF. CDR3 DNA (partial): TGCGCCAGCAGCCACCCCTCGGGGCGGGGAGGGAATCAGCCC.

On this clone: The CDR3 end is not reached by the read, which stops 3 residues before it; the germline J gene fills it in. V gene TRBV30 combines with J gene TRBJ2-6; the match to TRBD2 covers 9 bases. After removal of 3 bases from V and 1 base from J, the junction contained 4 bases not matched to a gene. The CDR3 sequence is 16 residues long. From germline, CDR1 is GTSNPN and CDR2 SVGIG (reference sequence). CDR3 region: CAWREGLASGANVLTF. The DNA read from the CDR3 is TGTGCCTGGAGGGAGGGACTAGCATCTGGGGCCAACGTC. Complete variable domain (other parts from reference TRBV30 and TRBJ2-6): SQTIHQWPATLVQPVGSPLSLECTVEGTSNPNLYWYRQAAGRGLQLLFYSVGIGQISSEVPQNLSASRPQDRQFILSSKKLLLSDSGFYLCAWREGLASGANVLTFGAGSRLTVL.

As for this clone: With the read ending 3 residues before the CDR3 end, the germline J gene is used to fill in that end. The sample has other DNA sequences that encode this CDR3 too. The chain recombines TRBV19 with TRBJ2-3; no definite D call. The germline V gene encodes CDR1 LNHDA and CDR2 SQIVND (reference sequence). The CDR3 runs to 11 residues. Trimming cost V 4 bases and J 5 bases, with 4 bases left between them. The CDR3 spells CASSTGDTQYF. The covered CDR3 bases are TGTGCCAGTAGTACAGGAGATACG.

As to this clone: The CDR3 end is not reached by the read, which stops 3 residues before it; the germline J gene fills it in. The chain has TRBV10-1 and TRBJ2-3; no firm D call. CDR1 is WNHNN and CDR2 is SYGVQD in the germline V gene (reference sequence). This CDR3 has 15 residues. The V gene lost 0 bases and the J gene lost 0 bases, with 7 bases spanning the gap. The CDR3 DNA, read in part, is TGCGCCAGCAGTGAGTCAGGTATCAGCACAGATACG. This codes for CASSESGISTDT. The whole CDR3 is CASSESGISTDTQYF.

Worth noting for this clone: The read falls 3 residues short of the CDR3 end, and the missing part is taken from the germline J gene. V is TRBV7-3 and J is TRBJ2-5; D uncertain. The length of the CDR3 is 14 residues. V shed 1 base and J shed 1 base, with 7 bases lying between them. Germline V gives CDR1 SGHTA, CDR2 FQGTGA. CDR3 sequence reads: CASSLMSGQETQYF. CDR3 bases read: TGTGCCAGCAGCTTAATGTCCGGCCAAGAGACC.

Comments on this clone: The read halts 3 residues ahead of the CDR3 end, with the missing end drawn from the germline J gene. The rearrangement joins TRBV6-2 or TRBV6-3 to TRBJ2-3; D perhaps matches TRBD2 (6 bases). This CDR3 has 15 amino acids. CDR1 and CDR2 from the germline V gene are MNHEY and SVGEGT. V was cut by 2 bases and J by 4 bases, with 13 bases left in between. The chain's CDR3 is CASSYEAGFADTQYF. The sequenced part of the CDR3 DNA is TGTGCCAGCAGTTACGAGGCGGGGTTCGCAGATACG.

Note on this clone: Sequencing ends 3 residues short of the CDR3 end; the germline J gene provides the rest. J is TRBJ2-7 and V is TRBV20-1; TRBD2 matches 7 bases. Per germline, CDR1 DFQATT and CDR2 SNEGSKA (reference sequence). The J segment lost 2 bases and the V segment lost 6 bases, leaving 19 bases of the junction unmatched. CDR3 length equals 17 residues. The CDR3 sequence: CSAQYPRTSARAYEQYF. CDR3 DNA, as far as it was read: TGCAGTGCCCAGTACCCCCGTACTAGCGCCAGAGCCTACGAG.

A word on this clone: At one boundary the junction diverges from the germline segment, which might be a read error. The CDR3 extends 3 residues past the end of the read, so its final part is completed from the germline J gene. The identical CDR3 is also encoded by other nucleotide sequences in the sample. The chain is built from TRBV30 and TRBJ1-3, with a tentative D call TRBD1 (6 bases). Germline V gene sequence: CDR1 GTSNPN, CDR2 SVGIG (reference sequence). The CDR3 has 13 amino acids. Partial CDR3 DNA: TGTGCCTGGGCTTTACAGGGAGTAAACACT. It encodes CAWALQGVNT. In full, the CDR3 reads CAWALQGVNTIYF.

For this clone: The read ends 3 residues before the CDR3 terminus; that terminus is restored from the germline J gene. V and J are TRBV29-1 and TRBJ2-7; D might be TRBD2 (5 bases). Trimming took off 4 bases at V and 3 bases at J, with 13 bases between the two ends. The CDR3 consists of 13 residues. Germline values: CDR1 SQVTM, CDR2 ANQGSEA. The CDR3 loop reads CSVVSVGIYEQYF. Partial CDR3 DNA: TGCAGCGTTGTTAGCGTAGGGATCTACGAG.

With regard to this clone: The read falls 3 residues short of the CDR3 end, and the missing part is taken from the germline J gene. V and J are TRBV19 and TRBJ2-2; D perhaps matches TRBD2 (5 bases). CDR3 size: 15 residues. Germline loops: CDR1 LNHDA, CDR2 SQIVND (reference sequence). The covered CDR3 bases are TGTGCCAGTCGTACAGCGGAGGTCCGGCATGAAAAG. Translating it yields CASRTAEVRHEK. The entire CDR3 sequence reads CASRTAEVRHEKLFF.